This TCR beta chain was retrieved from a study of cytomegalovirus exposure and HLA in healthy donors. The wider study: The same platform as the roughly 670 first-cohort repertoires was used for the 120 validation repertoires, a later analysis reported.

On this clone: Its antigen remains unidentified.

Germline CDR1 is SNHLY and CDR2 is FYNNEI. The CDR3 is made up of 14 amino acids. V lost 5 bases, J lost 0 bases, and 10 bases lay in between. Sequencing was performed with immunoSEQ multiplex PCR; in TCRdb, only in-frame clones are kept and a portion is missing. This sample carries tens of thousands of clones, around 96% of them seen once, and the ten largest clones take 1.3%. Study-level points and caveats: It was found in a later analysis that first-cohort TCR clusters tended to co-occur in the 120 validation repertoires. Reports credit the classifier with highly specific, highly sensitive diagnosis of cytomegalovirus status.

The clonotype originates from a woman aged 18-29 years in good health and CMV-seronegative. Input material: PBMCs. The chain joins TRBV2 to TRBJ1-1; possible D gene TRBD1, 5 bases. The CDR3 region is CASSKTALNTEAFF. Here the CDR3 DNA reads TGTGCCAGCAGTAAGACAGCTTTGAACACTGAAGCTTTCTTT. The whole variable domain, remainder taken from reference TRBV2 and TRBJ1-1, is EPEVTQTPSHQVTQMGQEVILRCVPISNHLYFYWYRQILGQKVEFLVSFYNNEISEKSEIFDDQFSVERPDGSNFTLKIRSTKLEDSAMYFCASSKTALNTEAFFGQGTRLTVV.